What follows are 19 T cell receptor beta chains derived from one specimen sequenced in a study of control samples from healthy donors and cancer patients. The method was immunoSEQ multiplex PCR; TCRdb's version includes in-frame clones alone and lacks a portion of them. Of 130,000 or so clones listed, roughly 86% are singletons. The specimen sequenced was PBMCs. These receptors originate from a man in his fifties or sixties with head and neck cancer.

This chain connects TRBV7-6 to TRBJ1-3, with D maybe TRBD1 (5 bases). V lost 5 bases and J lost 1, with 18 bases in between. CDR1 is SGHVS and CDR2 is FNYEAQ in the germline V gene. CDR3 length: 17 residues. CDR3 sequence reads: CASSQGRGGRSGNTIYF. The CDR3 nucleotides read TGTGCCAGCAGCCAAGGTCGGGGGGGTCGGTCTGGAAACACCATATATTTT.

This rearrangement joins TRBV7-9 to TRBJ2-3; D remains unclear. Germline CDR1 reads SEHNR; CDR2 reads FQNEAQ (reference sequence). The germline V and J ends were trimmed by 8 bases and 5 bases, with 14 bases remaining between them. The CDR3 spans 13 residues. CDR3 nucleotides: TGTGCCAGCCGCGTTGAAGGTGAAGATACGCAGTATTTT. Translating it yields CASRVEGEDTQYF.

The chain employs TRBV11-2 and TRBJ1-4, with unresolved D. Germline-derived CDR1 and CDR2 are SGHAT and FQNNGV. The V end lost 5 bases, the J end lost 4 bases, and 11 bases lay between the germline ends. The CDR3 sequence is 14 residues long. In DNA, the CDR3 is TGTGCCAGCAGCGGAGGACTGAATAATGAAAAACTGTTTTTT. It is translated as CASSGGLNNEKLFF.

The rearrangement links TRBV19 to TRBJ2-7; D may be TRBD1 or TRBD2 (5 bases each). This CDR3 comprises 14 residues. V shed 6 bases and J shed 3 bases, with 15 bases lying between them. The germline gives CDR1 LNHDA, CDR2 SQIVND (reference sequence). The CDR3 loop reads CASRKSGRFYEQYF. The DNA for the CDR3 is TGTGCCAGTAGGAAATCGGGACGGTTCTACGAGCAGTACTTC.

This chain connects TRBV6-5 to TRBJ2-1, with D unresolved. The CDR3 loop spans 13 amino acids. Germline lookup yields CDR1 MNHEY and CDR2 SVGAGI. Trimming cost V 6 bases and J 6 bases, with 12 bases left between them. CDR3 sequence (DNA): TGTGCCAGCAGCCAAACGTGGTTCAATGAGCAGTTCTTC. This translates into CASSQTWFNEQFF.

Worth noting for this clone: Additional DNA sequences in this sample encode the identical CDR3. This sequence joins TRBV9 and TRBJ2-7, with D unresolved. The V gene lost 0 bases and the J gene lost 2 bases, with 9 bases spanning the gap. Germline CDR1 is SGDLS and CDR2 is YYNGEE. The CDR3 runs to 14 residues. The CDR3 DNA reads TGTGCCAGCAGCGTAGGTGGCCCCGCCTACGAGCAGTACTTC. Encoded protein: CASSVGGPAYEQYF.

This chain connects TRBV5-4 to TRBJ2-2; perhaps TRBD2 as D (6 bases). Germline lookup yields CDR1 SGHNT and CDR2 YYREEE (reference sequence). This CDR3 is built from 17 residues. V was pared by 1 base and J by 4 bases, with 17 bases between. This chain's CDR3 is CASSLIYRRGVTGELFF. As DNA, the CDR3 is TGTGCCAGCAGCTTGATTTACAGGCGCGGGGTCACCGGGGAGCTGTTTTTT.

The J gene is TRBJ2-5, the V gene TRBV7-7, with D uncertain. Germline lookup yields CDR1 SSHAT and CDR2 FNYEAQ (reference sequence). The CDR3 is 15 amino acids. V lost 1 base and J lost 1, with 10 bases in between. The CDR3 DNA is TGTGCCAGCAGCTTAGATGGGCGGAGCCAAGAGACCCAGTACTTC. It is translated as CASSLDGRSQETQYF.

The rearrangement links TRBV5-6 to TRBJ2-3; D unclear. This CDR3 spans 13 amino acids. Per germline, CDR1 SGHDT and CDR2 YYEEEE. The V gene lost 1 base and the J gene lost 6 bases, with 9 bases spanning the gap. The CDR3 region has the DNA TGTGCCAGCAGCTTGAGTTTGCCGGATACGCAGTATTTT. It yields the protein CASSLSLPDTQYF.

J is TRBJ2-7 and V is TRBV9, with D maybe TRBD2 (5 bases). Germline assignment: CDR1 SGDLS and CDR2 YYNGEE. Deletions cut 0 bases from V and 2 bases from J, with 9 bases between. The CDR3 consists of 14 residues. Written as DNA, the CDR3 is TGTGCCAGCAGCGTAGATAAGGGAGCCTACGAGCAGTACTTC. Residues: CASSVDKGAYEQYF. Drawing the rest from reference TRBV9 and TRBJ2-7, the complete variable domain is DSGVTQTPKHLITATGQRVTLRCSPRSGDLSVYWYQQSLDQGLQFLIQYYNGEERAKGNILERFSAQQFPDLHSELNLSSLELGDSALYFCASSVDKGAYEQYFGPGTRLTVT.

The chain is built from TRBV5-1 and TRBJ2-7, with D perhaps TRBD2 (7 bases). This CDR3 is 15 amino acids long. Germline loops: CDR1 SGHRS, CDR2 YFSETQ. The V end lost 0 bases, the J end lost 5 bases, and 15 bases lay between the germline ends. The CDR3 loop reads CASSLEGEGPDEQYF. The CDR3 DNA is TGCGCCAGCAGCTTGGAGGGGGAGGGCCCGGACGAGCAGTACTTC.

The rearrangement uses TRBV30 and TRBJ2-3; a possible D gene is TRBD1 (5 bases). This CDR3 has 14 amino acids. The V gene's germline CDR1 is GTSNPN and CDR2 SVGIG (reference sequence). V lost 5 bases, J lost 4 bases, and 16 bases lay in between. The CDR3, as DNA: TGTGCCTGGCGCAAGGGGCTAGGTCCAGATACGCAGTATTTT. Translated: CAWRKGLGPDTQYF.

This sequence joins TRBV25-1 and TRBJ1-4; D gene unclear. This CDR3 has 14 residues. CDR1 is MGHDK and CDR2 is SYGVNS in the germline V gene. V was shortened by 2 bases and J by 3 bases, with 7 bases between the two germline ends. This CDR3 reads CASSEAHPNEKLFF. The DNA for the CDR3 is TGTGCCAGCAGTGAAGCCCACCCTAATGAAAAACTGTTTTTT.

The DNA for the CDR3 is TGTGCCAGTAGTATGGGGGCTCGGACTGAAGCTTTCTTT. Its protein is CASSMGARTEAFF. The chain uses TRBV19 and TRBJ1-1; D is possibly TRBD1 (6 bases). Between the trimmed V and J ends, which lost 3 bases and 5 bases, there was a span of 10 bases. The CDR3 covers 13 residues. CDR1 and CDR2 (germline): LNHDA, SQIVND (reference sequence).

This chain uses TRBV9 with TRBJ2-1, with D possibly TRBD1 on 7 matching bases. The CDR3 runs 15 residues. V lost 2 bases and J 8 bases, leaving 17 bases between the germline ends. The germline gives CDR1 SGDLS, CDR2 YYNGEE. The CDR3 DNA sequence: TGTGCCAGCAGCGTGGAGGGGGCCGGATTCGATGAGCAGTTCTTC. Translating gives CASSVEGAGFDEQFF.

The count of this clone is one. The chain is built from TRBV4-1 and TRBJ2-7; TRBD1 matches at 7 bases. With V trimmed by 1 base and J by 0 bases, 9 bases remained unmatched. From germline, CDR1 is MGHRA and CDR2 YSYEKL. This CDR3 contains 17 residues. In DNA, the CDR3 is TGCGCCAGCAGCCAAGCCCCCCCTAGGACAGGCTCCTACGAGCAGTACTTC. Its translation is CASSQAPPRTGSYEQYF.

This sequence joins TRBV19 and TRBJ1-1, with a weak D call TRBD1 (5 bases). In germline, CDR1 is LNHDA, CDR2 SQIVND (reference sequence). The CDR3 consists of 14 residues. V dropped 3 bases and J dropped 4 bases, with 12 bases sitting between them. This chain's CDR3 is CASSMGQGGTEAFF. The CDR3 DNA reads TGTGCCAGTAGTATGGGGCAGGGAGGCACTGAAGCTTTCTTT. The variable domain in full, completed from reference TRBV19 and TRBJ1-1, reads DGGITQSPKYLFRKEGQNVTLSCEQNLNHDAMYWYRQDPGQGLRLIYYSQIVNDFQKGDIAEGYSVSREKKESFPLTVTSAQKNPTAFYLCASSMGQGGTEAFFGQGTRLTVV.

V is TRBV5-1 and J is TRBJ2-7, with 9 bases aligning to TRBD1. Losses at the gene ends were 4 bases for V and 3 bases for J; bases not matched to a gene: 11. The germline gives CDR1 SGHRS, CDR2 YFSETQ. The CDR3 sequence is 16 residues long. For the CDR3, the DNA is TGCGCCAGCAGCCAGACCCTGACAGGGGGACTCTACGAGCAGTACTTC. Protein: CASSQTLTGGLYEQYF.

The chain links TRBV6-5 to TRBJ2-2; the D gene could be TRBD1 or TRBD2 (5 bases each). This CDR3 spans 12 amino acids. Germline CDR1 is MNHEY and CDR2 is SVGAGI. Trimming stripped 6 bases from V and 6 bases from J, with 8 bases between. CDR3 DNA: TGTGCCAGCAGGGGGGTGGCCGGGGAGCTGTTTTTT. It specifies CASRGVAGELFF.